The 25 T cell receptor beta chains below all came from one sample that was sequenced in a study of radiotherapy plus CTLA-4 blockade in lung cancer. Sequencing used immunoSEQ multiplex PCR; TCRdb keeps in-frame clones, though not all of them. The sample has about 95,000 clones, around four fifths seen once. The sample in question was peripheral blood, obtained from a patient treated with radiotherapy plus ipilimumab. These receptors were obtained from a human donor with non-small cell lung cancer who had a partial response to radiotherapy plus ipilimumab.

The rearrangement uses TRBV2 and TRBJ2-2; 11 nucleotides agree with TRBD2. V shed 7 bases and J 3 bases; nucleotides not matched to a gene: 4. CDR3 length equals 15 residues. In germline, CDR1 is SNHLY, CDR2 FYNNEI. The CDR3 bases are TGTGCCAGCAAGGGGACTAGCGGCTACACCGGGGAGCTGTTTTTT. Amino acid sequence: CASKGTSGYTGELFF.

This clone was observed a single time. The genes are TRBV2 and TRBJ1-5; 9 bases line up with TRBD1. V lost 6 bases, J lost 1 base, and 1 base stayed unmatched. CDR3 length: 14 residues. The germline V gene encodes CDR1 SNHLY and CDR2 FYNNEI. CDR3 sequence (DNA): TGTGCCAGCAGCGGGACAGGGAGCAATCAGCCCCAGCATTTT. It is translated as CASSGTGSNQPQHF. The complete variable domain, with remaining parts taken from reference TRBV2 and TRBJ1-5, reads EPEVTQTPSHQVTQMGQEVILRCVPISNHLYFYWYRQILGQKVEFLVSFYNNEISEKSEIFDDQFSVERPDGSNFTLKIRSTKLEDSAMYFCASSGTGSNQPQHFGDGTRLSIL.

This chain uses TRBV29-1 with TRBJ2-1; TRBD2 agrees at 14 bases. The germline CDR1 and CDR2 sequences are SQVTM and ANQGSEA. The V and J ends lost 2 bases and 6 bases, in that order; junction bases with no gene match: 6. The CDR3 extends over 16 amino acids. The CDR3 loop is CSVELTSGRVFNEQFF. The CDR3 DNA reads TGCAGCGTTGAACTGACTAGCGGGAGGGTATTCAATGAGCAGTTCTTC.

The rearrangement joins TRBV30 to TRBJ1-5, with 10 nucleotides matching TRBD1. The CDR3 spans 14 residues. Germline CDR1 reads GTSNPN; CDR2 reads SVGIG (reference sequence). With 1 base clipped from V and 5 bases from J, the junction kept 2 bases outside the gene matches. Written as DNA, the CDR3 is TGTGCCTGGAGTGACGGACAGGGGGATCAGCCCCAGCATTTT. This sequence encodes CAWSDGQGDQPQHF.

The chain uses TRBV27 and TRBJ1-1, with TRBD1 matching over 7 bases. The length of the CDR3 is 13 residues. The V gene end was trimmed by 5 bases and the J gene end by 6 bases; junction bases not matched to a gene: 6. Per the germline V gene, CDR1 is MNHEY and CDR2 is SMNVEV (reference sequence). The CDR3 protein is CASSSRGSPEAFF. In DNA form, the CDR3 reads TGTGCCAGCAGTAGCAGGGGGTCGCCTGAAGCTTTCTTT.

This clone has a count of ten or more. Other DNA sequences in this specimen translate into the identical CDR3. The chain is built from TRBV4-1 and TRBJ2-7; D is unclear. Trimming shortened V by 0 bases and J by 2 bases, and 8 bases separated the two germline ends. The length of the CDR3 is 14 residues. Germline CDR1 and CDR2: MGHRA and YSYEKL. The CDR3 sequence is CASSQEKSAYEQYF. For the CDR3, the DNA is TGCGCCAGCAGCCAAGAGAAATCGGCCTACGAGCAGTACTTC.

The rearrangement links TRBV7-9 to TRBJ2-3, with TRBD2 matching 7 bases. Germline V gene lookup returns CDR1 SEHNR and CDR2 FQNEAQ (reference sequence). This CDR3 is built from 14 residues. V dropped 6 bases and J dropped 4; count of bases not matched to a gene: 7. The CDR3 here is CASSSGGVADTQYF. The DNA for the CDR3 is TGTGCCAGCAGTTCTGGGGGGGTCGCAGATACGCAGTATTTT.

The chain combines TRBV18 with TRBJ1-2; TRBD1 aligns across 7 bases. V shed 2 bases, J shed 4 bases, and the junction held 1 base outside the gene matches. This CDR3 is built from 13 residues. CDR1 KGHSH and CDR2 LQKENI come from the germline V gene. The CDR3 sequence: CASSPDRVYGYTF. The CDR3 DNA is TGTGCCAGCTCACCAGACAGGGTCTATGGCTACACCTTC.

This clone was seen only once. V and J are TRBV18 and TRBJ2-5, with 8 bases identical to TRBD1. Germline-derived CDR1 and CDR2 are KGHSH and LQKENI. J was trimmed by 5 bases and V by 3 bases; bases with no gene match: 8. There are 15 residues in the CDR3. Written as DNA, the CDR3 is TGTGCCAGCTCACCTCCCGGGACAGGCGGCGAGACCCAGTACTTC. This sequence encodes CASSPPGTGGETQYF.

The chain combines TRBV4-1 with TRBJ2-2, with 9 bases matching TRBD1. CDR1 is MGHRA, CDR2 YSYEKL, per germline. The CDR3 spans 17 residues. The junction had 6 bases not matched to a gene; V was cut back by 0 bases and J by 4 bases. This chain's CDR3 is CASSQDRQGVLTGELFF. As DNA, the CDR3 is TGCGCCAGCAGCCAAGACAGACAGGGGGTACTCACCGGGGAGCTGTTTTTT.

V usage is TRBV2 and J usage is TRBJ2-5; D gene unclear. Germline V gene lookup returns CDR1 SNHLY and CDR2 FYNNEI. This CDR3 comprises 12 residues. V gave up 3 bases and J gave up 7 bases, with 9 bases separating them. Here the CDR3 reads CASSEVAGTQYF. As DNA, the CDR3 is TGTGCCAGCAGTGAGGTAGCCGGGACCCAGTACTTC.

The chain carries TRBV27 and TRBJ2-7; 7 nucleotides match TRBD2. Germline loops: CDR1 MNHEY, CDR2 SMNVEV (reference sequence). The CDR3 has 15 residues. V trimming: 2 bases; J trimming: 3 bases; junction bases outside the gene matches: 7. CDR3 region: CASSLTGGSGYEQYF. The CDR3 DNA reads TGTGCCAGCAGTTTAACGGGCGGGAGTGGCTACGAGCAGTACTTC.

The genes are TRBV6-4 and TRBJ2-1; possible D gene TRBD1, 5 bases. V dropped 5 bases and J dropped 7 bases, with 12 bases sitting between them. The CDR3 is made up of 13 amino acids. Germline CDR1 MRHNA, CDR2 SNTAGT. The CDR3 bases are TGTGCCAGCAGTTATTCCAGGGAAAATGAGCAGTTCTTC. Protein product: CASSYSRENEQFF.

CDR3 sequence: CASMGGGAGETQYF. In DNA, the CDR3 is TGTGCCAGTATGGGAGGGGGAGCAGGGGAGACCCAGTACTTC. The chain carries TRBV19 and TRBJ2-5; perhaps TRBD2 as D (7 bases). CDR1 is LNHDA, CDR2 SQIVND, per germline (reference sequence). The CDR3 spans 14 residues. V lost 7 bases and J lost 5, with 17 bases in between.

In this sample, this clone turned up once. V is TRBV5-1 and J is TRBJ1-6; D is possibly TRBD1 (5 bases). Germline V gene data show CDR1 as SGHRS and CDR2 as YFSETQ. CDR3 length: 14 amino acids. V lost 0 bases and J 11 bases, leaving 12 bases between the germline ends. For the CDR3, the DNA is TGCGCCAGCAGCTTGGAGGCAGGGAGGGCACCCCTCCACTTT. This gives the protein CASSLEAGRAPLHF.

The CDR3 here is CAAGRGEQFF. In DNA, the CDR3 is TGCGCCGCCGGGCGGGGTGAGCAGTTCTTC. The rearrangement joins TRBV10-1 to TRBJ2-1; TRBD2 is a possible D gene (6 bases). Germline V lookup: CDR1 WNHNN, CDR2 SYGVQD (reference sequence). Trimming removed 11 bases at V and 9 bases at J, with 11 bases between. The CDR3 is made up of 10 amino acids.

In nucleotides, the CDR3 is TGTGCCAGCAGATTAGACAGAAGCTCCTACAATGAGCAGTTCTTC. As protein: CASRLDRSSYNEQFF. V gene TRBV6-5 combines with J gene TRBJ2-1; possible D gene TRBD1, 5 bases. Trimming pared 6 bases from V and 0 bases from J, leaving 12 bases between. CDR1 and CDR2 from the germline V gene are MNHEY and SVGAGI. The CDR3 is made up of 15 amino acids.

The chain links TRBV18 to TRBJ1-1, with a tentative D call TRBD1 (6 bases). CDR3 length equals 14 residues. Germline CDR1 KGHSH, CDR2 LQKENI. V was clipped by 6 bases and J by 6 bases, with 17 bases between them. The CDR3 reads CASSEGGGGSEAFF. The DNA for the CDR3 is TGTGCCAGCTCCGAAGGAGGGGGAGGGTCTGAAGCTTTCTTT.

The chain combines TRBV19 with TRBJ2-1; perhaps TRBD2 as D (7 bases). CDR1 LNHDA and CDR2 SQIVND come from the germline V gene (reference sequence). Trimming took off 2 bases at V and 3 bases at J, with 11 bases between the two ends. CDR3 size: 15 residues. In nucleotides, the CDR3 is TGTGCCAGTAGTATATCGGGGGGCCGCTACAATGAGCAGTTCTTC. This sequence encodes CASSISGGRYNEQFF.

The gene calls are TRBV27 and TRBJ1-2, with D perhaps matching TRBD1 (5 bases). CDR1 and CDR2 from the germline V gene are MNHEY and SMNVEV (reference sequence). V was shortened by 5 bases and J by 8 bases, with 18 bases between the two germline ends. The CDR3 has 14 amino acids. Here the CDR3 reads CASSRPQAGGGYTF. CDR3 nucleotide sequence: TGTGCCAGCAGTCGTCCACAGGCAGGCGGCGGCTACACCTTC.

The chain combines TRBV14 with TRBJ2-7, with 9 bases fitting TRBD1. The CDR3 loop spans 13 amino acids. Trimming removed 6 bases from V and 10 bases from J; junction bases left unmatched: 10. Germline CDR1 and CDR2: SGHDN and FVKESK. The CDR3 reads CASRSGQGIGQYF. The CDR3 nucleotides are TGTGCCAGCAGGTCCGGACAGGGGATCGGACAGTACTTC.

This clone was seen only a few times. The chain couples TRBV2 to TRBJ1-1, with D maybe TRBD1 (6 bases). V was pared by 6 bases and J by 4 bases, with 15 bases between. From germline, CDR1 is SNHLY and CDR2 FYNNEI. The CDR3 sequence is 14 residues long. The CDR3 is CASRSQGLSTEAFF. The CDR3 nucleotides are TGTGCCAGCAGGTCACAGGGTCTCTCCACTGAAGCTTTCTTT. Combining the CDR3 with reference TRBV2 and TRBJ1-1 gives the whole variable domain EPEVTQTPSHQVTQMGQEVILRCVPISNHLYFYWYRQILGQKVEFLVSFYNNEISEKSEIFDDQFSVERPDGSNFTLKIRSTKLEDSAMYFCASRSQGLSTEAFFGQGTRLTVV.

The rearrangement links TRBV5-1 to TRBJ2-1; the match to TRBD2 covers 7 bases. The CDR3 loop spans 15 amino acids. Per the germline V gene, CDR1 is SGHRS and CDR2 is YFSETQ. J was trimmed by 5 bases and V by 2 bases; bases with no gene match: 7. CDR3 amino acids: CASSFAASGNNEQFF. The CDR3 nucleotides read TGCGCCAGCAGCTTCGCGGCGAGCGGGAACAATGAGCAGTTCTTC.

This clone was observed many times. The genes are TRBV6-1 and TRBJ1-1; 10 bases map to TRBD1. Looked up from germline, CDR1 is MNHNS and CDR2 is SASEGT. The CDR3 consists of 14 residues. The V and J ends lost 6 bases and 6 bases, in that order; junction bases with no gene match: 7. The CDR3 region is CASSSGTGEAEAFF. The CDR3 region has the DNA TGTGCCAGCAGCTCCGGGACAGGGGAGGCTGAAGCTTTCTTT.

Here the CDR3 reads CASSSRSGTVVTGELFF. The DNA for the CDR3 is TGTGCCAGTAGTTCCCGATCCGGGACAGTTGTTACCGGGGAGCTGTTTTTT. The rearrangement joins TRBV19 to TRBJ2-2, with 7 nucleotides matching TRBD1. The CDR3 extends over 17 amino acids. Germline lookup yields CDR1 LNHDA and CDR2 SQIVND (reference sequence). Losses at the gene ends were 5 bases for V and 5 bases for J; bases not matched to a gene: 14. Full variable domain (rest looked up from reference TRBV19 and TRBJ2-2): DGGITQSPKYLFRKEGQNVTLSCEQNLNHDAMYWYRQDPGQGLRLIYYSQIVNDFQKGDIAEGYSVSREKKESFPLTVTSAQKNPTAFYLCASSSRSGTVVTGELFFGEGSRLTVL.